This TCR beta chain was found in a study of STAT5B mutations in CD4+ large granular lymphocyte leukemia. The germline gives CDR1 SGHTA, CDR2 FQGNSA. There are 17 residues in the CDR3. The V segment lost 3 bases and the J segment 2 bases; nucleotides outside the gene matches: 10. Method: immunoSEQ multiplex PCR; TCRdb's copy keeps in-frame clones and lacks some. The sample lists about 29,000 clones; more than 65% were seen once. Specimen: CD4+ T cells from blood buffy coats. The chain carries TRBV7-2 and TRBJ1-5, with 7 bases matching TRBD1. This TCR was recovered from a human donor in good health. CDR3 sequence: CASSFGGGGGRNQPQHF. In nucleotides, the CDR3 is TGTGCCAGCAGCTTCGGAGGGGGCGGTGGGCGCAATCAGCCCCAGCATTTT.